The 5 T cell receptor beta chains reported below all come from one sample, sequenced in a study of cytomegalovirus exposure and HLA in healthy donors. Use of 60 Vbeta and 13 Jbeta primers characterized the PCR. Clones were read by immunoSEQ multiplex PCR, and TCRdb kept only the in-frame ones, dropping some. The sample shows some 81,000 clones, around 72% of them seen only once. Sequencing input: PBMCs. The receptors were gathered from a woman in her 40s in good health and CMV-seropositive.

This clone appeared a few times. The chain is built from TRBV13 and TRBJ1-1; unclear D gene. This CDR3 region has 12 residues. CDR1 is PRHDT, CDR2 FYEKMQ, per germline (reference sequence). V was cut by 4 bases and J by 7 bases, with 10 bases left in between. Here the CDR3 reads CASSSEGGEAFF. CDR3 nucleotide sequence: TGTGCCAGCAGCTCGGAGGGTGGTGAAGCTTTCTTT.

This chain joins TRBV5-3 and TRBJ2-1; D is unclear. TRBV5-3 is an ORF, and what it does is uncertain. CDR3 length equals 13 residues. V gave up 0 bases and J gave up 2 bases, with 3 bases separating them. The CDR3 DNA sequence: TGTGCCAGAAGCTTGGTCGCCTACAATGAGCAGTTCTTC. Its protein is CARSLVAYNEQFF.

This chain uses TRBV28 with TRBJ1-1; the D gene is possibly TRBD1 (5 bases). CDR1 and CDR2 from the germline V gene are MDHEN and SYDVKM. The CDR3 length is 13 residues. Trimming took 8 bases from V and 5 from J, leaving 15 bases between them. CDR3 residues: CASGAGVRTEAFF. The CDR3 DNA reads TGTGCCAGCGGGGCGGGGGTGAGGACTGAAGCTTTCTTT.

The chain recombines TRBV7-6 with TRBJ1-3; maybe TRBD1 (5 bases). The CDR3 covers 15 residues. V was pared by 1 base and J by 1 base, with 8 bases between. Germline-derived CDR1 and CDR2 are SGHVS and FNYEAQ. CDR3 sequence: CASSLGGASGNTIYF. CDR3 in DNA: TGTGCCAGCAGCTTAGGGGGCGCTTCTGGAAACACCATATATTTT. Combining the CDR3 with reference TRBV7-6 and TRBJ1-3 gives the whole variable domain GAGVSQSPRYKVTKRGQDVALRCDPISGHVSLYWYRQALGQGPEFLTYFNYEAQQDKSGLPNDRFSAERPEGSISTLTIQRTEQRDSAMYRCASSLGGASGNTIYFGEGSWLTVV.

This sequence joins TRBV11-2 and TRBJ2-7; maybe TRBD1 (6 bases). This CDR3 region has 14 residues. The germline CDR1 and CDR2 sequences are SGHAT and FQNNGV. Between the trimmed V and J ends, which lost 4 bases and 5 bases, there was a span of 15 bases. The chain's CDR3 is CASSWTAHGDEQYF. The CDR3 DNA follows: TGTGCCAGCAGCTGGACAGCCCATGGAGACGAGCAGTACTTC.